The 9 T cell receptor beta chains below all came from one sample that was sequenced in a study of shared clonotypes between healthy human individuals. The repertoire was sequenced with immunoSEQ multiplex PCR; TCRdb's copy has only in-frame clones and lacks some. The sample includes roughly 1 million clones, 70% to 80% of them seen just once. Material: memory CD4+ T cells from PBMCs. Stated subset: CD45RA-negative fraction. The receptors stem from a man aged 18 to 35 in good health. Some clones in this sample may be carry-over from other donors' samples.

This chain connects TRBV5-1 to TRBJ2-7; 13 bases line up with TRBD2. The CDR3 extends over 19 amino acids. From germline, CDR1 is SGHRS and CDR2 YFSETQ. With V trimmed by 3 bases and J by 5 bases, 17 bases remained unmatched. The CDR3 reads CASSSQEGRTSGRNNEQYF. CDR3 coding DNA: TGCGCCAGCAGCTCGCAGGAGGGTAGGACTAGCGGGAGAAACAACGAGCAGTACTTC.

This clone occurred a few times. The V gene is TRBV27, the J gene TRBJ2-5, with D perhaps TRBD2 (6 bases). This CDR3 is built from 14 residues. Germline CDR1 is MNHEY and CDR2 is SMNVEV (reference sequence). V dropped 6 bases and J dropped 0 bases, with 11 bases sitting between them. The CDR3 region has the DNA TGTGCCAGCAGAGGATGGGACTACCAAGAGACCCAGTACTTC. Protein: CASRGWDYQETQYF.

The chain carries TRBV6-6 and TRBJ2-3, with TRBD2 matching over 10 bases. Germline V lookup: CDR1 MNHNY, CDR2 SVGAGI (reference sequence). The CDR3 consists of 13 residues. V lost 2 bases, J lost 14 bases, and 7 bases stayed unmatched. The CDR3 spells CASSYAGTSVLYF. CDR3 DNA: TGTGCCAGCAGTTACGCAGGGACTAGCGTTCTGTATTTT.

The rearrangement joins TRBV5-4 to TRBJ1-4, with D possibly being TRBD1 (6 bases). Germline V gene lookup returns CDR1 SGHNT and CDR2 YYREEE (reference sequence). Trimming cost V 5 bases and J 0 bases, with 11 bases left between them. CDR3 length equals 15 residues. The CDR3 sequence is CASSQTGATNEKLFF. CDR3 bases: TGTGCCAGCAGTCAGACAGGTGCAACTAATGAAAAACTGTTTTTT.

The J gene is TRBJ1-5, the V gene TRBV6-1; no definite D call. The CDR3 extends over 15 amino acids. Germline V gene lookup returns CDR1 MNHNS and CDR2 SASEGT. V was shortened by 7 bases and J by 4 bases, with 17 bases between the two germline ends. The CDR3 DNA follows: TGTGCCAGCACCACGCAAGCGACGGCTAATCAGCCCCAGCATTTT. Its protein is CASTTQATANQPQHF.

DNA for the CDR3: TGTGCCAGCACAAATCTCCGAATCCCGAACACTGAAGCTTTCTTT. This codes for CASTNLRIPNTEAFF. The chain combines TRBV19 with TRBJ1-1, with D uncertain. The V gene lost 9 bases and the J gene lost 1 base, with 18 bases spanning the gap. Germline values: CDR1 LNHDA, CDR2 SQIVND (reference sequence). This CDR3 has 15 amino acids.

This clone was seen just once. This chain uses TRBV14 with TRBJ2-7; the match to TRBD1 covers 11 bases. Germline CDR1 is SGHDN and CDR2 is FVKESK. CDR3 length: 14 amino acids. V lost 6 bases, J lost 5 bases, and 6 bases stayed unmatched. The CDR3 region is CASSRTGGRNEQYF. The CDR3 DNA reads TGTGCCAGCAGTCGGACAGGGGGCCGGAACGAGCAGTACTTC.

This clone was recorded a few times. The sample carries other DNA sequences with the same CDR3. CDR3 bases: TGTGCCAGCAGTTTGGGCTACACTGAAGCTTTCTTT. Translation: CASSLGYTEAFF. The chain uses TRBV28 and TRBJ1-1; no clear D gene. Trimming stripped 3 bases from V and 3 bases from J, with 5 bases between. Germline CDR1 is MDHEN and CDR2 is SYDVKM. CDR3 length equals 12 residues.

The chain joins TRBV5-1 to TRBJ2-1; the match to TRBD1 covers 10 bases. This CDR3 region has 15 residues. The J segment lost 3 bases and the V segment lost 4 bases, leaving 4 bases of the junction unmatched. Germline lookup yields CDR1 SGHRS and CDR2 YFSETQ. This CDR3 is CASSERTGGYNEQFF. The DNA for the CDR3 is TGCGCCAGCAGCGAGCGGACAGGGGGCTACAATGAGCAGTTCTTC.